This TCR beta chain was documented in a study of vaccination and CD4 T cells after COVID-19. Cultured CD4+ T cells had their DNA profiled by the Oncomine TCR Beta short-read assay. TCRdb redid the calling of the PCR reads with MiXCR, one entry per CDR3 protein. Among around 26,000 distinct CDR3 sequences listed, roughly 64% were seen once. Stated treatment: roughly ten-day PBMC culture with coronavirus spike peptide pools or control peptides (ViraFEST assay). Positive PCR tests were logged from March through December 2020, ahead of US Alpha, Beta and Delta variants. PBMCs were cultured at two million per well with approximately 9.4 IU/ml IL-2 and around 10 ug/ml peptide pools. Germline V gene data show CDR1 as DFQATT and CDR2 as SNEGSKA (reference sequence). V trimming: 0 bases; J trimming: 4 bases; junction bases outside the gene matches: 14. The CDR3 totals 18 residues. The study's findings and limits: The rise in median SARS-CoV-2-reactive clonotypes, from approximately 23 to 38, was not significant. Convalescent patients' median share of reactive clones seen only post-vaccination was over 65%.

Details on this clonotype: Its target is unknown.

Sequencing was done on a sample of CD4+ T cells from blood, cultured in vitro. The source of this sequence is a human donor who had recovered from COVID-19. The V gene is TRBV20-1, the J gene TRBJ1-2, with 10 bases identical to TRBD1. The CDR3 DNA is TGCAGTGCTAGAGACCCTGGGACAGGGGTGTCCCGGATCTATGGCTACACCTTC. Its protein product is CSARDPGTGVSRIYGYTF.